This is a list of T cell receptor beta chains from one sample in a study of blood T cells in healthy people across ages. TCRdb reprocessed the 5' RACE reads via MiXCR and lists one record per CDR3 protein. The sample comprises about 680,000 distinct CDR3 sequences, 49% of which are singletons, and 30% to 35% rests with the top ten. The source material was blood. These TCRs come from a woman aged 55 to 70 in good health. Both conserved end residues are part of each CDR3. Each record gives: clone size, V gene, J gene, D gene, CDR3 protein, CDR3 DNA. A D gene is named only where the DNA matches it firmly. Clone size is shown for a subset of rows, as once, few, many or a class of expanded clone.

>few|TRBV20-1|TRBJ2-6|.
CSARVGSGANVLTF
TGCAGTGCTAGAGTGGGCTCTGGGGCCAACGTCCTGACTTTC
>.|TRBV12-3/TRBV12-4|TRBJ2-7|TRBD1
CASSFGKTGGYNEQYF
TGTGCCAGCAGTTTTGGGAAGACAGGGGGATACAATGAGCAGTACTTC
>few|TRBV20-1|TRBJ1-2|.
CSAIHMGYGYTF
TGCAGTGCCATACATATGGGCTATGGCTACACCTTC
>once|TRBV29-1|TRBJ2-1|.
CSVDRSAGVGDNEQFF
TGCAGCGTTGACCGCAGTGCCGGAGTAGGAGACAATGAGCAGTTCTTC
>.|TRBV9|TRBJ2-1|.
CASSPRRIETPYNEQFF
TGTGCCAGCAGCCCCCGTCGGATTGAAACCCCATACAATGAGCAGTTCTTC
>.|TRBV24-1|TRBJ2-1|TRBD2
CATSVLAGGSYNEQFF
TGTGCCACCAGTGTCCTAGCGGGAGGGTCCTACAATGAGCAGTTCTTC
>.|TRBV29-1|TRBJ2-7|TRBD2
CSVGGLAGERLDEQYF
TGCAGCGTTGGCGGACTAGCGGGAGAACGATTAGATGAGCAGTACTTC
>many|TRBV12-3/TRBV12-4|TRBJ2-1|TRBD2
CASRRSGSSYNEQFF
TGTGCCAGCAGGCGGAGCGGGAGTTCCTACAATGAGCAGTTCTTC
>few|TRBV20-1|TRBJ2-3|TRBD2
CSASRQGLASDTQYF
TGCAGTGCTAGTCGCCAGGGACTAGCGTCAGATACGCAGTATTTT
>.|TRBV15|TRBJ2-6|.
CATSRAPPYRESGANVLTF
TGTGCCACCAGCAGAGCCCCTCCTTACAGGGAAAGTGGGGCCAACGTCCTGACTTTC
>.|TRBV5-6|TRBJ1-1|.
CASSPIRGNTEAFF
TGTGCCAGCAGCCCTATCAGGGGGAACACTGAAGCTTTCTTT
>few|TRBV29-1|TRBJ2-5|.
CSVDRGIQETQYF
TGCAGCGTTGATAGGGGGATCCAAGAGACCCAGTACTTC
>.|TRBV4-2|TRBJ2-1|.
CASSQDTRDRIDEQFF
TGTGCCAGCAGCCAAGATACTCGGGATAGGATCGATGAGCAGTTCTTC
>many|TRBV5-1|TRBJ2-5|TRBD1
CASSFFGTGFQETQYF
TGCGCCAGCAGCTTCTTTGGGACAGGCTTCCAAGAGACCCAGTACTTC
>.|TRBV27|TRBJ2-5|.
CASRIKETQYF
TGTGCCAGCAGGATCAAAGAGACCCAGTACTTC
>few|TRBV7-9|TRBJ2-7|TRBD1
CASGRTGVYEQYF
TGTGCCAGCGGCCGGACAGGGGTATACGAGCAGTACTTC
>.|TRBV29-1|TRBJ2-7|TRBD2
CSVESQREGYNEQYF
TGCAGCGTTGAAAGTCAGCGGGAGGGTTACAATGAGCAGTACTTC
>.|TRBV7-6|TRBJ1-1|.
CASSVDKNTEAFF
TGTGCCAGCAGCGTTGACAAGAACACTGAAGCTTTCTTT
>few|TRBV6-2/TRBV6-3|TRBJ2-7|TRBD2
CASSYAASGNSYSYEQYF
TGTGCCAGCAGTTACGCGGCTAGCGGGAACTCCTATTCCTACGAGCAGTACTTC
>few|TRBV15|TRBJ2-2|.
CATSRDMSGSGELFF
TGTGCCACCAGCAGAGATATGTCGGGGTCCGGGGAGCTGTTTTTT
>.|TRBV5-1|TRBJ1-1|TRBD1
CASSTGGGRNTEAFF
TGCGCCAGCAGCACAGGGGGGGGGCGGAACACTGAAGCTTTCTTT
>few|TRBV29-1|TRBJ2-3|.
CSVKEGTDTQYF
TGCAGCGTTAAGGAGGGCACAGATACGCAGTATTTT
>few|TRBV7-9|TRBJ2-5|TRBD1
CASSNRRDRDQETQYF
TGTGCCAGCAGCAACCGCCGGGACAGGGACCAAGAGACCCAGTACTTC
>.|TRBV28|TRBJ2-5|.
CASSKGGGPQETQYF
TGTGCCAGCAGTAAAGGGGGGGGCCCCCAAGAGACCCAGTACTTC
>.|TRBV4-1|TRBJ1-2|TRBD1
CASSQGQGAFKYGYTF
TGCGCCAGCAGCCAAGGGCAGGGGGCCTTTAAATATGGCTACACCTTC
>few|TRBV9|TRBJ2-1|.
CASSTPGEANEQFF
TGTGCCAGCAGCACCCCCGGGGAGGCCAATGAGCAGTTCTTC
>few|TRBV29-1|TRBJ2-1|TRBD2
CSVAQGGSGRARYNEQFF
TGCAGCGTGGCACAAGGGGGAAGCGGGAGGGCCCGGTACAATGAGCAGTTCTTC